This T cell receptor (beta chain) is from a study of OX40 agonist ivuxolimab in advanced cancers. Study-wide context: Patients were dosed with the agonistic anti-OX40 (CD134) antibody ivuxolimab. Overall study results and limits: Among the nonresponders, some also had low normalized T-cell clonal expansion. Expanded clones tended on average to be more numerous among CD8+ T cells than CD4+.

Method: immunoSEQ multiplex PCR; TCRdb's copy keeps in-frame clones and lacks some. The sample comprises some 800 clones, approximately 80% of which are singletons, and over 10% rests with the top ten. Comments on this clone: Its antigen is unknown.

The length of the CDR3 is 16 residues. Trimming removed 6 bases from V and 8 bases from J; junction bases left unmatched: 15. This receptor was obtained from an adult with an advanced solid tumor such as melanoma, head and neck, liver or kidney cancer. The chain is built from TRBV23-1 and TRBJ2-3; 9 bases line up with TRBD2. TRBV23-1 is designated an ORF whose function remains uncertain. The material was obtained in a trial of the OX40 agonist ivuxolimab. The CDR3 loop reads CASSQDSGGPPPTQYF. The CDR3 DNA follows: TGCGCCAGCAGCCAAGATAGCGGGGGCCCCCCTCCTACGCAGTATTTT.